The T cell receptor beta chain described here comes from a study of Graves' ophthalmopathy and Graves' hyperthyroidism. Study-wide context: Stable hyperthyroidism denotes an absence of ophthalmopathy throughout 18 months of follow-up. Overall study results and limits: Among expanded thyroid clonotypes above 0.001 frequency, most also occurred in blood.

RNA transcripts were the template, and TCR beta CDR3 regions were amplified from them. Following a first-round RT-PCR that used HTBI primers, a second-round multiplex PCR was carried out. TCRdb reprocessed the multiplex PCR reads via MiXCR and lists one record per CDR3 protein. The table includes 560,000 or so distinct CDR3 sequences, less than 45% detected once. The CDR3 runs 13 residues. Trimming stripped 6 bases from V and 3 bases from J, with 12 bases between. Germline V gene sequence: CDR1 SEHNR, CDR2 FQNEAQ (reference sequence). This clonotype was counted ten times or more. The antigen remains unidentified.

The origin of this receptor is an adult man with Graves' hyperthyroidism. Sequencing input: peripheral blood or thyroid tissue (not recorded which). The chain recombines TRBV7-9 with TRBJ2-7; D possibly uses TRBD1 or TRBD2 (5 bases each). The CDR3 nucleotides read TGTGCCAGCAGTGGTCCGGGGCTCTACGAGCAGTACTTC. Amino acids: CASSGPGLYEQYF. The full variable domain, rest sourced from reference TRBV7-9 and TRBJ2-7, is DTGVSQNPRHKITKRGQNVTFRCDPISEHNRLYWYRQTLGQGPEFLTYFQNEAQLEKSRLLSDRFSAERPKGSFSTLEIQRTEQGDSAMYLCASSGPGLYEQYFGPGTRLTVT.